The 4 T cell receptor beta chains in this list originate from one sample, sequenced in a study of T-cell reconstitution after alpha-beta-depleted transplantation in children. Unique molecular identifiers featured in how the TCRbeta library was prepared. TCRdb re-analysed the PCR reads in MiXCR, keeping a single row per CDR3 protein. The sample has about 610,000 distinct CDR3 sequences; under 12% are singletons. The specimen was PBMCs from the stem cell graft donor, collected from the stem cell graft. The receptors originated from a human donor who donated a stem cell graft to a child with acute myeloid leukemia.

There are a few counts of this clonotype. The chain couples TRBV27 to TRBJ2-7; D is uncertain. Trimming left V 7 bases short and J 6 bases short, with 19 bases between. CDR3 length: 14 residues. Germline CDR1 and CDR2: MNHEY and SMNVEV (reference sequence). The CDR3 DNA reads TGTGCCAGCACCAACCGGGCCGAGTCAACCGAGCAGTACTTC. Translating gives CASTNRAESTEQYF.

The V gene is TRBV29-1, the J gene TRBJ2-5, with D perhaps matching TRBD1 (5 bases). Germline CDR1 SQVTM, CDR2 ANQGSEA. The CDR3 loop spans 12 amino acids. The V and J ends lost 2 bases and 4 bases respectively, with 8 bases between them. CDR3 region: CSVEYTGETQYF. CDR3 nucleotide sequence: TGCAGCGTTGAATACACAGGAGAGACCCAGTACTTC. Full variable domain (remainder filled in from reference TRBV29-1 and TRBJ2-5): SAVISQKPSRDICQRGTSLTIQCQVDSQVTMMFWYRQQPGQSLTLIATANQGSEATYESGFVIDKFPISRPNLTFSTLTVSNMSPEDSSIYLCSVEYTGETQYFGPGTRLLVL.

The chain is built from TRBV3-1 and TRBJ2-1, with a possible D match to TRBD1 (6 bases). V was cut by 3 bases and J by 5 bases, with 14 bases left in between. Germline V gene data show CDR1 as LGHDT and CDR2 as YNNKEL (reference sequence). The CDR3 has 15 residues. The CDR3 DNA is TGTGCCAGCAGCCAGGCAGGGGCGGGTAACAATGAGCAGTTCTTC. Translated, it gives CASSQAGAGNNEQFF.

Only a few counts were recorded for this clonotype. This sequence joins TRBV6-5 and TRBJ2-2, with 11 bases identical to TRBD1. Germline V gene sequence: CDR1 MNHEY, CDR2 SVGAGI. With 1 base clipped from V and 4 bases from J, the junction kept 2 bases outside the gene matches. CDR3 length equals 16 residues. The CDR3 coding sequence is TGTGCCAGCAGTTACTACGGGACAGGGGGCACCGGGGAGCTGTTTTTT. This codes for CASSYYGTGGTGELFF.